These 28 T cell receptor beta chains were sequenced from one sample in a study of cytomegalovirus exposure and HLA in healthy donors. Primers: 60 Vbeta forward and 13 Jbeta reverse. TCRdb's table, derived via immunoSEQ multiplex PCR, lists solely in-frame clones and lacks some. The profile shows about 150,000 clones, approximately 84% of them singletons. The sample taken for sequencing was PBMCs. These receptor sequences come from a man in his late teens or twenties in good health and CMV-seronegative.

This clone showed up just once. V and J are TRBV6-6 and TRBJ2-5; D remains ambiguous. The CDR3 consists of 16 residues. From germline, CDR1 is MNHNY and CDR2 SVGAGI (reference sequence). The V gene lost 6 bases and the J gene lost 4 bases, with 21 bases spanning the gap. The CDR3 region has the DNA TGTGCCAGCAGCCTAACCGACCCTTTCGGGTCAGAGACCCAGTACTTC. It codes for CASSLTDPFGSETQYF.

The chain combines TRBV7-6 with TRBJ1-4; D is ambiguous. In germline, CDR1 is SGHVS, CDR2 FNYEAQ. CDR3 length equals 15 residues. Trimming took 4 bases from V and 6 from J, leaving 15 bases between them. The DNA for the CDR3 is TGTGCCAGCAGCTCGATGACCAGCGGGTATGAAAAACTGTTTTTT. Protein: CASSSMTSGYEKLFF.

This clone has just one count. The chain joins TRBV9 to TRBJ2-2, with D tentatively TRBD2 (5 bases). V was cut by 4 bases and J by 1 base, with 11 bases left in between. CDR3 length: 15 residues. Germline V lookup: CDR1 SGDLS, CDR2 YYNGEE. The CDR3 region has the DNA TGTGCCAGCAGCCCCGTGGGAGTGAACACCGGGGAGCTGTTTTTT. Translating gives CASSPVGVNTGELFF. Complete variable domain (other parts from reference TRBV9 and TRBJ2-2): DSGVTQTPKHLITATGQRVTLRCSPRSGDLSVYWYQQSLDQGLQFLIQYYNGEERAKGNILERFSAQQFPDLHSELNLSSLELGDSALYFCASSPVGVNTGELFFGEGSRLTVL.

The rearrangement uses TRBV7-3 and TRBJ1-1; D is unresolved. Germline V lookup: CDR1 SGHTA, CDR2 FQGTGA. V lost 6 bases and J 1 base, leaving 9 bases between the germline ends. The CDR3 runs to 13 residues. CDR3 in amino acids: CASRSFANTEAFF. The CDR3 nucleotides are TGTGCCAGCAGGAGCTTCGCGAACACTGAAGCTTTCTTT.

This clone was found once. The rearrangement joins TRBV28 to TRBJ2-7, with D possibly matching TRBD1 (6 bases). CDR1 is MDHEN, CDR2 SYDVKM, per germline. The germline V and J ends were trimmed by 3 bases and 0 bases, with 12 bases remaining between them. The length of the CDR3 is 15 residues. The CDR3 spells CASSFTGYRSYEQYF. The CDR3 bases are TGTGCCAGCAGTTTTACAGGGTACCGCTCCTACGAGCAGTACTTC.

This clone has only one observation. The chain links TRBV6-5 to TRBJ2-3; 7 nucleotides line up with TRBD2. The V segment lost 6 bases and the J segment 1 base; nucleotides outside the gene matches: 4. The germline gives CDR1 MNHEY, CDR2 SVGAGI. CDR3 length: 14 residues. The CDR3 here is CASRITSGTDTQYF. In DNA form, the CDR3 reads TGTGCCAGCAGGATAACTAGCGGCACAGATACGCAGTATTTT.

This clone was seen only once. V is TRBV7-9 and J is TRBJ2-7; a weak D match, TRBD1 (9 bases). Trimming cost V 4 bases and J 4 bases, with 20 bases left between them. In germline, CDR1 is SEHNR, CDR2 FQNEAQ (reference sequence). CDR3 length: 16 amino acids. CDR3 protein: CASSSGGGTGRYEQYF. DNA of the CDR3: TGTGCCAGCAGCTCCGGGGGGGGGACAGGGCGATACGAGCAGTACTTC. The full variable domain, with the rest looked up from reference TRBV7-9 and TRBJ2-7, is DTGVSQNPRHKITKRGQNVTFRCDPISEHNRLYWYRQTLGQGPEFLTYFQNEAQLEKSRLLSDRFSAERPKGSFSTLEIQRTEQGDSAMYLCASSSGGGTGRYEQYFGPGTRLTVT.

This chain uses TRBV5-1 with TRBJ2-7; TRBD2 matches 15 bases. The length of the CDR3 is 17 residues. V shed 2 bases and J 2 bases; nucleotides not matched to a gene: 5. Germline CDR1 reads SGHRS; CDR2 reads YFSETQ. The DNA for the CDR3 is TGCGCCAGCAGCTTCGGACTAGCGGGAGGGAGCACCTACGAGCAGTACTTC. Its translation: CASSFGLAGGSTYEQYF.

V is TRBV7-9 and J is TRBJ1-4, with 11 nucleotides matching TRBD1. This CDR3 spans 15 amino acids. Germline V CDR1 and CDR2: SEHNR, FQNEAQ (reference sequence). The junction had 4 bases not matched to a gene; V was cut back by 5 bases and J by 5 bases. CDR3 bases: TGTGCCAGCAGCAGAGGACAGGGGGCAAATGAAAAACTGTTTTTT. It is translated as CASSRGQGANEKLFF.

The DNA for the CDR3 is TGTGCCAGCAGCTTAGATTCGAGGAACATTCAGTACTTC. The encoded protein is CASSLDSRNIQYF. This chain links TRBV7-3 with TRBJ2-4; D gene unclear. Germline V gives CDR1 SGHTA, CDR2 FQGTGA. V lost 2 bases and J lost 7, with 9 bases in between. This CDR3 contains 13 residues.

This rearrangement joins TRBV7-9 to TRBJ1-5; D gene uncertain. CDR1 is SEHNR, CDR2 FQNEAQ, per germline (reference sequence). The CDR3 length is 11 residues. The ends were cut back, 5 bases at V and 12 bases at J, with 11 bases in the middle. CDR3 bases: TGTGCCAGCAGCGCCGGACTGAGCCAGCATTTT. Protein sequence: CASSAGLSQHF.

The chain links TRBV25-1 to TRBJ1-4; D gene unclear. V was trimmed by 5 bases and J by 7 bases, leaving 8 bases between them. The CDR3 is 12 residues long. Germline CDR1 is MGHDK and CDR2 is SYGVNS. CDR3 loop: CASSHIFEKLFF. The CDR3 coding sequence is TGTGCCAGCAGTCACATCTTTGAAAAACTGTTTTTT.

The chain combines TRBV2 with TRBJ2-3, with TRBD2 identical over 9 bases. Trimming cost V 5 bases and J 5 bases; bases outside gene matches: 11. In germline, CDR1 is SNHLY, CDR2 FYNNEI. The CDR3 has 16 residues. CDR3 sequence reads: CASSSPAGGLRDTQYF. In nucleotides, the CDR3 is TGTGCCAGCAGTTCCCCGGCGGGGGGGCTTAGAGATACGCAGTATTTT.

V and J are TRBV4-1 and TRBJ2-1; 9 bases align to TRBD2. The CDR3 is 17 amino acids. The J segment lost 6 bases and the V segment lost 3 bases, leaving 12 bases of the junction unmatched. The V gene's germline CDR1 is MGHRA and CDR2 YSYEKL. CDR3 sequence (DNA): TGCGCCAGCAGCCAGAGCCTGGGCGGGGGGGCCGCCAATGAGCAGTTCTTC. As protein: CASSQSLGGGAANEQFF.

The V and J genes are TRBV29-1 and TRBJ2-1; 14 bases line up with TRBD2. CDR1 SQVTM and CDR2 ANQGSEA come from the germline V gene. The length of the CDR3 is 15 residues. The V segment lost 6 bases and the J segment 6 bases; nucleotides outside the gene matches: 7. Here the CDR3 reads CSVRLGTSGSNEQFF. CDR3 nucleotides: TGCAGCGTCCGCCTCGGGACTAGCGGGAGCAATGAGCAGTTCTTC.

CDR3 amino acids: CASSRGARAGRGTDTQYF. For the CDR3, the DNA is TGCGCCAGCAGCCGGGGGGCCCGCGCGGGCCGGGGGACAGATACGCAGTATTTT. This chain joins TRBV5-1 and TRBJ2-3, with a possible D match to TRBD2 (7 bases). This CDR3 is built from 18 residues. Trimming removed 4 bases at V and 3 bases at J, with 24 bases between. Germline V gene data show CDR1 as SGHRS and CDR2 as YFSETQ.

The J gene is TRBJ2-7, the V gene TRBV25-1; no firm D call. Germline V gene data show CDR1 as MGHDK and CDR2 as SYGVNS. Trimming left V 4 bases short and J 10 bases short, with 11 bases between. There are 11 residues in the CDR3. The CDR3 here is CASSGSVLQYF. The CDR3 DNA is TGTGCCAGCAGTGGTTCAGTATTACAGTACTTC.

This rearrangement joins TRBV28 to TRBJ2-3; D possibly corresponds to TRBD1 (6 bases). This CDR3 contains 15 residues. V was trimmed by 6 bases and J by 3 bases, leaving 16 bases between them. Germline values: CDR1 MDHEN, CDR2 SYDVKM. This CDR3 is CASSPPLTGTDTQYF. CDR3 DNA sequence: TGTGCCAGCAGCCCACCCCTAACAGGGACAGATACGCAGTATTTT. Drawing the rest from reference TRBV28 and TRBJ2-3, the complete variable domain is DVKVTQSSRYLVKRTGEKVFLECVQDMDHENMFWYRQDPGLGLRLIYFSYDVKMKEKGDIPEGYSVSREKKERFSLILESASTNQTSMYLCASSPPLTGTDTQYFGPGTRLTVL.

In nucleotides, the CDR3 is TGTGCCAGTAGTATCCTAGCGGGAGGGCCCTATGAGCAGTTCTTC. Translation: CASSILAGGPYEQFF. The chain carries TRBV19 and TRBJ2-1; 12 bases match TRBD2. Germline CDR1 reads LNHDA; CDR2 reads SQIVND (reference sequence). Losses at the gene ends were 3 bases for V and 8 bases for J; bases not matched to a gene: 5. The CDR3 extends over 15 amino acids.

This clone was seen only a few times. V usage is TRBV11-3 and J usage is TRBJ2-7; TRBD1 matches 7 bases. V lost 3 bases to trimming and J lost 0 bases; unmatched junction nucleotides: 2. The germline CDR1 and CDR2 sequences are SGHNT and YENEEA. The CDR3 sequence is 14 residues long. CDR3 sequence: CASSFAGGSYEQYF. CDR3 DNA sequence: TGTGCCAGCAGCTTCGCAGGGGGCTCCTACGAGCAGTACTTC.

CDR3 in amino acids: CASSSRDWADTQYF. In DNA form, the CDR3 reads TGTGCCAGTAGTTCCCGGGACTGGGCAGATACGCAGTATTTT. The chain is built from TRBV19 and TRBJ2-3, with D possibly being TRBD2 (6 bases). Deletions cut 5 bases from V and 4 bases from J, with 13 bases between. The germline gives CDR1 LNHDA, CDR2 SQIVND (reference sequence). The CDR3 extends over 14 amino acids.

The CDR3 sequence is CASSVGDRGNEQFF. The DNA for the CDR3 is TGTGCCAGCAGCGTAGGAGACAGGGGAAATGAGCAGTTCTTC. The chain couples TRBV9 to TRBJ2-1, with TRBD1 identical over 8 bases. V lost 0 bases, J lost 7 bases, and 3 bases stayed unmatched. The V gene's germline CDR1 is SGDLS and CDR2 YYNGEE. The CDR3 contains 14 residues.

The gene calls are TRBV19 and TRBJ1-5; 8 bases align to TRBD1. Per germline, CDR1 LNHDA and CDR2 SQIVND (reference sequence). The V and J ends lost 8 bases and 6 bases, in that order; junction bases with no gene match: 12. This CDR3 has 15 residues. The CDR3 nucleotides read TGTGCCAGTGACTGGACAGGGCGAGAGTTTCAGCCCCAGCATTTT. Translated, it gives CASDWTGREFQPQHF. Drawing the rest from reference TRBV19 and TRBJ1-5, the complete variable domain is DGGITQSPKYLFRKEGQNVTLSCEQNLNHDAMYWYRQDPGQGLRLIYYSQIVNDFQKGDIAEGYSVSREKKESFPLTVTSAQKNPTAFYLCASDWTGREFQPQHFGDGTRLSIL.

The rearrangement joins TRBV19 to TRBJ1-3; D perhaps matches TRBD1 (5 bases). The germline gives CDR1 LNHDA, CDR2 SQIVND (reference sequence). Trimming removed 1 base from V and 0 bases from J, with 19 bases in between. The CDR3 runs to 19 residues. The CDR3 reads CASSIGVLRGDRSGNTIYF. CDR3 in DNA: TGTGCCAGTAGTATAGGGGTCTTGCGCGGGGACCGCTCTGGAAACACCATATATTTT. Drawing the rest from reference TRBV19 and TRBJ1-3, the complete variable domain is DGGITQSPKYLFRKEGQNVTLSCEQNLNHDAMYWYRQDPGQGLRLIYYSQIVNDFQKGDIAEGYSVSREKKESFPLTVTSAQKNPTAFYLCASSIGVLRGDRSGNTIYFGEGSWLTVV.

This clone has only a few counts. This chain links TRBV5-1 with TRBJ1-3; D gene unclear. The V gene's germline CDR1 is SGHRS and CDR2 YFSETQ. The CDR3 covers 17 residues. V was shortened by 0 bases and J by 0 bases, with 13 bases between the two germline ends. CDR3 region: CASSLASSGSSGNTIYF. For the CDR3, the DNA is TGCGCCAGCAGCTTGGCTTCTTCGGGTAGCTCTGGAAACACCATATATTTT.

The chain is built from TRBV29-1 and TRBJ2-2, with no clear D. Trimming took off 6 bases at V and 5 bases at J, with 19 bases between the two ends. The germline CDR1 and CDR2 sequences are SQVTM and ANQGSEA. This CDR3 spans 15 amino acids. This CDR3 is CSVGSVASGTGELFF. Written as DNA, the CDR3 is TGCAGCGTAGGATCGGTAGCTAGTGGGACCGGGGAGCTGTTTTTT.

The V gene is TRBV4-3, the J gene TRBJ1-6; weak D call: TRBD1 (6 bases). The germline CDR1 and CDR2 sequences are LGHNA and YSLEER. The CDR3 has 15 amino acids. V was shortened by 0 bases and J by 9 bases, with 12 bases between the two germline ends. CDR3 sequence reads: CASSQESQGISPLHF. The CDR3 DNA follows: TGCGCCAGCAGCCAAGAGTCTCAGGGGATTTCACCCCTCCACTTT.

The CDR3 here is CASSPRTSVNTEAFF. The CDR3 bases are TGTGCCAGCAGTCCTCGGACATCGGTGAACACTGAAGCTTTCTTT. This sequence joins TRBV28 and TRBJ1-1; possible D gene TRBD1, 5 bases. The CDR3 has 15 residues. V was trimmed by 5 bases and J by 0 bases, leaving 13 bases between them. CDR1 is MDHEN and CDR2 is SYDVKM in the germline V gene. Together with reference TRBV28 and TRBJ1-1, the CDR3 gives the full variable domain: DVKVTQSSRYLVKRTGEKVFLECVQDMDHENMFWYRQDPGLGLRLIYFSYDVKMKEKGDIPEGYSVSREKKERFSLILESASTNQTSMYLCASSPRTSVNTEAFFGQGTRLTVV.